The TCR beta chain under discussion was sequenced for a study of liver allograft versus peripheral blood T cells. Study as a whole: Recipients' peripheral blood served as the comparator for T cell receptor repertoires in transplanted livers.

On this clonotype itself: The target antigen is unknown.

TCRdb redid the calling of the reads with MiXCR, one entry per CDR3 protein. Among more than 3,500 distinct CDR3 sequences listed, around 15% were seen once. Study-level points and caveats: Repertoires of T cell receptors in liver allografts reportedly differed from peripheral blood repertoires.

This clonotype was obtained from a human patient who had a liver transplant. Some T cells may originate from the graft donor.

The chain's CDR3 is CSASPIAGTTSTDTQYF. The CDR3 nucleotides are TGCAGTGCTAGTCCGATAGCGGGAACTACTAGCACAGATACGCAGTATTTT. J is TRBJ2-3 and V is TRBV20-1; 8 positions match TRBD2. J gave up 0 bases and V 3 bases, and 11 bases lay outside the gene matches. Germline V lookup: CDR1 DFQATT, CDR2 SNEGSKA (reference sequence). The CDR3 spans 17 residues.